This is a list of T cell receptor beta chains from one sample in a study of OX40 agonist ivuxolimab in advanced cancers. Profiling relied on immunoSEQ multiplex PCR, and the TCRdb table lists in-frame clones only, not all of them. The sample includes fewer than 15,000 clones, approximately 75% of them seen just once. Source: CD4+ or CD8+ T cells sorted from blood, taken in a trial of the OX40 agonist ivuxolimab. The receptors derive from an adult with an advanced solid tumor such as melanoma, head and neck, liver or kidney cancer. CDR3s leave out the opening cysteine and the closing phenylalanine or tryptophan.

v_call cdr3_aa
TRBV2 ASSETQSYGYT
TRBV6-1 ASRLHRAPDEQY
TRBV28 ASSNRGQVEAF
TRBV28 ASSLEARGDEQF
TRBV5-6 ASSLGQGAEQY
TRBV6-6 ASSYPLAGTETQY
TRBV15 ATSRENQPQH
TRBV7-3 ASSRDRGGEQY
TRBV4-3 ASSQDSGATNTEAF
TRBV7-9 ASSPVGVQSSYEQY
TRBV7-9 ASSFGDIEAF
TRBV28 ASSFGMANTEAF
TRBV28 ASIGDTTGAF
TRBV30 AWSDLGWMYGYT
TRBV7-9 ASSFEQGYYGYT
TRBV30 AWSVVGLGEKLF
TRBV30 AWNYPGGAPGNTIY
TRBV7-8 ASSLGDRGWETQY
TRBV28 ASSFNRGTEETQY
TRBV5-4 ASSPGHGSTDTQY
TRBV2 ASSEWGELAGEFMSTDTQY
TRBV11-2 ASSAPYEQY
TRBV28 ASSSTSGREEDTQY
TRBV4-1 ASSRGQGGSGELF
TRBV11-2 ASTWGTTEAF
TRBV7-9 ASSVGRDRPLNTEAF
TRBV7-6 ASSPRGVYYNEQF
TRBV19 ASTETVANTEAF
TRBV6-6 ASSYDRVGGEQY
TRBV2 ASRDRANQPQH
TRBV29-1 SVDPGGNYGYT
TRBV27 ASSSTGLAGAEQF
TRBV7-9 ASSLPGNTEAF
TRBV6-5 ASSRQTDTEAF
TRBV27 ATRLGGLPTLF
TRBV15 ATSGAWDRAVNEQF
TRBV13 ASSALNTEAF
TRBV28 ASSSISGGPYNEQF
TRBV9 ASSGGDTNIQY
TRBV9 ASSVASATTYEQY
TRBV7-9 ASSLGGVEAF
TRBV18 ASSLRDREQETQY
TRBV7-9 ASSSSASGTVFREQY
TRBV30 AWSGTVNTGELF
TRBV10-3 AIGLDTGELF
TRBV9 ASSVGYSPYEQY
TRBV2 ASTAGAGELF
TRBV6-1 ASSATGNQPQH